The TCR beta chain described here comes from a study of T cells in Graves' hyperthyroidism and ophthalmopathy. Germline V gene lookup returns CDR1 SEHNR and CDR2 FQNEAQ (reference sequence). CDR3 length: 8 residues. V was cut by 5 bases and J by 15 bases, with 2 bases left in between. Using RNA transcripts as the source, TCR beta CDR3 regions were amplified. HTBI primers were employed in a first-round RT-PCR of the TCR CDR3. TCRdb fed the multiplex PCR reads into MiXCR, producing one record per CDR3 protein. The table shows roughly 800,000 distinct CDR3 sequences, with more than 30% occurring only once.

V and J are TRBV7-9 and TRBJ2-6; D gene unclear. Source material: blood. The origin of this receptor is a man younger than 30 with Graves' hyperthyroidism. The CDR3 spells CASSPLTF. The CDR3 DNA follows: TGTGCCAGCAGCCCCCTGACTTTC.